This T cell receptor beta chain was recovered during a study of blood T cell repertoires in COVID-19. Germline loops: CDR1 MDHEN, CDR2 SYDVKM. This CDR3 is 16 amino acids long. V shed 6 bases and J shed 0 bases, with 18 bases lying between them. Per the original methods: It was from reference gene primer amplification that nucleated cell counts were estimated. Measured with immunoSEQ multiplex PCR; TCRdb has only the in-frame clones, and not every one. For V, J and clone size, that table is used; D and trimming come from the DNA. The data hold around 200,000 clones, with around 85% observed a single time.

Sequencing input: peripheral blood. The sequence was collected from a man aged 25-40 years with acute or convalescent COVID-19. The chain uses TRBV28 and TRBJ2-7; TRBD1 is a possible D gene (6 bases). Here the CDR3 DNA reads TGTGCCAGCAGAAAAAGACAGGAGAAAAGCTCCTACGAGCAGTACTTC. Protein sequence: CASRKRQEKSSYEQYF. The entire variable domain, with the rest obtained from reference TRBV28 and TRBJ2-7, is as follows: DVKVTQSSRYLVKRTGEKVFLECVQDMDHENMFWYRQDPGLGLRLIYFSYDVKMKEKGDIPEGYSVSREKKERFSLILESASTNQTSMYLCASRKRQEKSSYEQYFGPGTRLTVT.